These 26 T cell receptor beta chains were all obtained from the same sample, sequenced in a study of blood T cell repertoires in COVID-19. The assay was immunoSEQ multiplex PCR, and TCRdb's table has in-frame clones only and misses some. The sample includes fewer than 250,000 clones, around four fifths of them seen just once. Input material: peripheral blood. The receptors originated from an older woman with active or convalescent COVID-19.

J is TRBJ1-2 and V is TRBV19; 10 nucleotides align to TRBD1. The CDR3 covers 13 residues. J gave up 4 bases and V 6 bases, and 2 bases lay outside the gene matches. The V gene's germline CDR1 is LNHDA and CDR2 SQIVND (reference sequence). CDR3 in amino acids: CASRRDRGYGYTF. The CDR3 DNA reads TGTGCCAGTAGGAGGGACAGGGGCTATGGCTACACCTTC.

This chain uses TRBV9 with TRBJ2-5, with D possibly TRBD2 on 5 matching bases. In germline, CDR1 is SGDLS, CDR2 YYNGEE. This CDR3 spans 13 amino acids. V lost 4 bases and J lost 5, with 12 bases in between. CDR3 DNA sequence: TGTGCCAGCAGCTTTCTAGCCGGGGAGACCCAGTACTTC. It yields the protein CASSFLAGETQYF.

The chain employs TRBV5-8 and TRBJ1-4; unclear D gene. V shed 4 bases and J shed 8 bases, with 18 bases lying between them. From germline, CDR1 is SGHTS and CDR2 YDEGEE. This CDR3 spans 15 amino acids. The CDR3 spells CASSTWTGFGEKLFF. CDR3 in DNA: TGTGCCAGCAGCACATGGACGGGATTCGGGGAAAAACTGTTTTTT.

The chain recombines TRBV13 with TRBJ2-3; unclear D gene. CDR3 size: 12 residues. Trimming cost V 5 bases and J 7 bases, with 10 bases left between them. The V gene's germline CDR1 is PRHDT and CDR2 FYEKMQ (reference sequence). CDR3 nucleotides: TGTGCCAGCAGCATAACCCCTAATACGCAGTATTTT. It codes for CASSITPNTQYF.

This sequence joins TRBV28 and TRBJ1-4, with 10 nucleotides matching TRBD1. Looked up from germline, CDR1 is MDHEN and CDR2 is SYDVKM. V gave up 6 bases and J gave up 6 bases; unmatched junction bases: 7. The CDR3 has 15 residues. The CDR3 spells CASSTTGTGDEKLFF. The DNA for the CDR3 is TGTGCCAGCAGCACGACCGGGACAGGGGATGAAAAACTGTTTTTT.

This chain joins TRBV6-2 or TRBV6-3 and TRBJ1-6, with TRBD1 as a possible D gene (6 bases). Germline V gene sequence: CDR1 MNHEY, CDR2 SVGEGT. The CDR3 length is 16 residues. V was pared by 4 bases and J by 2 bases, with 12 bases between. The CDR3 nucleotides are TGTGCCAGCAGTTCCAGGGGTCGGACCTATAATTCACCCCTCCACTTT. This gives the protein CASSSRGRTYNSPLHF.

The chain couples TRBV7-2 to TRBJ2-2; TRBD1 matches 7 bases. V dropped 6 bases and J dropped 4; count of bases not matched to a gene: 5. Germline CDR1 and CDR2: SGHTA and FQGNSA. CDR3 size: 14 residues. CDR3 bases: TGTGCCAGCAGTCGCAACAGGGGCACCGGGGAGCTGTTTTTT. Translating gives CASSRNRGTGELFF.

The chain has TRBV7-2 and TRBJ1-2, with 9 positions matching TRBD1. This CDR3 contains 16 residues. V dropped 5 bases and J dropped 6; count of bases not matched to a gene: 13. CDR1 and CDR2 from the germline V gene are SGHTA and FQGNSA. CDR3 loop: CASSPSPGQGDNGYTF. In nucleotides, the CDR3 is TGTGCCAGCAGCCCCTCGCCGGGACAGGGAGATAATGGCTACACCTTC.

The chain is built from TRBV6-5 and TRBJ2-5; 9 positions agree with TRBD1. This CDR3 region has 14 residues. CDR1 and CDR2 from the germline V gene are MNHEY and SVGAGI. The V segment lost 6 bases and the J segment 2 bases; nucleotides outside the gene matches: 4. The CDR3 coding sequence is TGTGCCAGCAGGGACAGGGGAGTGCAAGAGACCCAGTACTTC. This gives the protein CASRDRGVQETQYF.

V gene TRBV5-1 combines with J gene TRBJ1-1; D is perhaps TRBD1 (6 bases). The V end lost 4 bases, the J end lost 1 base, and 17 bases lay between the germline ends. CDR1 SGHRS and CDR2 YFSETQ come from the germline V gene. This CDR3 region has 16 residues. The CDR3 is CASSPWGEQGNTEAFF. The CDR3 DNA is TGCGCCAGCAGCCCCTGGGGAGAACAGGGGAACACTGAAGCTTTCTTT.

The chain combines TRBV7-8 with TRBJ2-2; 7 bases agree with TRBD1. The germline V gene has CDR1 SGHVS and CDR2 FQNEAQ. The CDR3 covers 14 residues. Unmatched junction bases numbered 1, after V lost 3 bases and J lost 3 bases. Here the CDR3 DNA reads TGTGCCAGCAGCTTTACAGGGGACACCGGGGAGCTGTTTTTT. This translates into CASSFTGDTGELFF.

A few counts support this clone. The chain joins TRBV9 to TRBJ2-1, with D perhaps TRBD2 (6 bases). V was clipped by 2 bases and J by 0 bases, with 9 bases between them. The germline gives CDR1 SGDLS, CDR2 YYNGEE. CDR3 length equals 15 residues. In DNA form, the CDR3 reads TGTGCCAGCAGCGTGGAGGGTCGCTCCTACAATGAGCAGTTCTTC. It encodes CASSVEGRSYNEQFF. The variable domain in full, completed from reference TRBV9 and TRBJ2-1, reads DSGVTQTPKHLITATGQRVTLRCSPRSGDLSVYWYQQSLDQGLQFLIQYYNGEERAKGNILERFSAQQFPDLHSELNLSSLELGDSALYFCASSVEGRSYNEQFFGPGTRLTVL.

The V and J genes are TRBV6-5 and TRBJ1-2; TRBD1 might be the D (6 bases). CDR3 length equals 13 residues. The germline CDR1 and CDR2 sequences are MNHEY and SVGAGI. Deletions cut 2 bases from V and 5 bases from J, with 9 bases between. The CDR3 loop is CASSYLQGYGYTF. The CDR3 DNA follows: TGTGCCAGCAGTTACCTTCAGGGGTATGGCTACACCTTC.

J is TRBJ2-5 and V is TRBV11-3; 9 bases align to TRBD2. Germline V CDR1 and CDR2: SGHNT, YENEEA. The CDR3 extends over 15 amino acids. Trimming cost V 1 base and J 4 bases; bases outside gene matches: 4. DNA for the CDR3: TGTGCCAGCAGCTTAGGCCTAGCGGGAACAGAGACCCAGTACTTC. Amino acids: CASSLGLAGTETQYF. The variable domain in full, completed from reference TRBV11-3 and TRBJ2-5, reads EAGVVQSPRYKIIEKKQPVAFWCNPISGHNTLYWYLQNLGQGPELLIRYENEEAVDDSQLPKDRFSAERLKGVDSTLKIQPAELGDSAVYLCASSLGLAGTETQYFGPGTRLLVL.

For the CDR3, the DNA is TGTGCCAGCTACTTTTCGGGACAGGGGACTAATACGCAGTATTTT. It specifies CASYFSGQGTNTQYF. This rearrangement joins TRBV28 to TRBJ2-3, with TRBD1 matching 10 bases. Germline loops: CDR1 MDHEN, CDR2 SYDVKM. V gave up 8 bases and J gave up 7 bases; unmatched junction bases: 12. The CDR3 covers 15 residues.

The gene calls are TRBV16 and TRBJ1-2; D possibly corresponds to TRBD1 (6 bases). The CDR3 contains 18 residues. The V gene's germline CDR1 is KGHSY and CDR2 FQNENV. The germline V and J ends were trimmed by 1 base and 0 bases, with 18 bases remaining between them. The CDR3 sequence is CASSQLSPGASANYGYTF. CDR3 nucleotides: TGTGCCAGCAGCCAATTATCCCCAGGGGCGTCGGCTAACTATGGCTACACCTTC.

CDR3 sequence (DNA): TGTGCCAGTAGTATCCAGCAGGGCAATCAGCCCCAGCATTTT. This sequence encodes CASSIQQGNQPQHF. The gene calls are TRBV19 and TRBJ1-5; D remains unclear. Germline V lookup: CDR1 LNHDA, CDR2 SQIVND (reference sequence). Trimming took off 3 bases at V and 2 bases at J, with 8 bases between the two ends. This CDR3 is 14 amino acids long.

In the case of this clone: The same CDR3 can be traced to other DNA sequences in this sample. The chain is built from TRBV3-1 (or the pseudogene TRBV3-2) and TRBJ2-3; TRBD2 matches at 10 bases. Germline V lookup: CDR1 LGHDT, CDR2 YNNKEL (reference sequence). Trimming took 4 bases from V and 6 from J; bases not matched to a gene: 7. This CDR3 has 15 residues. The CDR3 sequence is CASSLLAGAGDTQYF. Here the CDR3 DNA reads TGTGCCAGCAGCCTTCTAGCGGGGGCCGGGGATACGCAGTATTTT.

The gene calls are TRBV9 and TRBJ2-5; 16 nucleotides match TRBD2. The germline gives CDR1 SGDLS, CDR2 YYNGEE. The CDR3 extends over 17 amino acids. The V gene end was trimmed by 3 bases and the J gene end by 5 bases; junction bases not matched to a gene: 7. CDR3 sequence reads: CASSDGTSGGAAETQYF. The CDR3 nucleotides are TGTGCCAGCAGCGACGGGACTAGCGGGGGGGCAGCTGAGACCCAGTACTTC.

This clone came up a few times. The CDR3 loop reads CSVGVSGADTQYF. The CDR3, as DNA: TGCAGCGTTGGGGTTAGCGGGGCGGATACGCAGTATTTT. The chain carries TRBV29-1 and TRBJ2-3, with 8 bases matching TRBD2. The V segment lost 4 bases and the J segment 6 bases; nucleotides outside the gene matches: 6. CDR1 is SQVTM and CDR2 is ANQGSEA in the germline V gene. The CDR3 runs 13 residues.

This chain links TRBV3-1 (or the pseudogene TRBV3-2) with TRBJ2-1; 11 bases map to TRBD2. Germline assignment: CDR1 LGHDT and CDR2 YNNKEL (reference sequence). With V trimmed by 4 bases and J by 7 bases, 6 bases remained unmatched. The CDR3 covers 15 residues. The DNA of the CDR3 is TGTGCCAGCAGCCTACTGGCTAGCGGGAGGAATGAGCAGTTCTTC. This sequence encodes CASSLLASGRNEQFF.

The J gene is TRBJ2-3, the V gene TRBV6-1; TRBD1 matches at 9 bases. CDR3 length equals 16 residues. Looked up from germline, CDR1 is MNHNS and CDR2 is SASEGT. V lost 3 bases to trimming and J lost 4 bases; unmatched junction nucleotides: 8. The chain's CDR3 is CASSEPGQGDPDTQYF. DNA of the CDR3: TGTGCCAGCAGTGAGCCGGGACAGGGTGATCCAGATACGCAGTATTTT.

The CDR3 nucleotides read TGTGCCAGCAGCCCCCGGGACAGTGGCAACACCGGGGAGCTGTTTTTT. Protein sequence: CASSPRDSGNTGELFF. The V gene is TRBV9, the J gene TRBJ2-2; 7 nucleotides match TRBD1. J gave up 2 bases and V 4 bases, and 8 bases lay outside the gene matches. CDR3 size: 16 residues. Looked up from germline, CDR1 is SGDLS and CDR2 is YYNGEE.

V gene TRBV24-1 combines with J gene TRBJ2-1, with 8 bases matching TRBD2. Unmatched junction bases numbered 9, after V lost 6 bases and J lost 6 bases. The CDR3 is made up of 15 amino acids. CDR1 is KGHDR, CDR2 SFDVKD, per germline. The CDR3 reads CATSKTSEFSNEQFF. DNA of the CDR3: TGTGCCACCAGTAAGACTAGCGAGTTTAGCAATGAGCAGTTCTTC.

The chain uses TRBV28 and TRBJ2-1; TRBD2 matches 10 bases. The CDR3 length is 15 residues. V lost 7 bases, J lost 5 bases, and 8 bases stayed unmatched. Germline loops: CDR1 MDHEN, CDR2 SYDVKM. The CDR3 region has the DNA TGTGCCAGCACCGCCTTAGCGGGAGGCGACAATGAGCAGTTCTTC. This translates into CASTALAGGDNEQFF.

CDR3 nucleotides: TGTGTCAGGGGCCGGGGGACTAGCGGTTCCTACGAGCAGTACTTC. It encodes CVRGRGTSGSYEQYF. V usage is TRBV7-5 and J usage is TRBJ2-7; the table's D gene call, TRBD2, was not cross checked with the DNA. TRBV7-5 represents a pseudogene. CDR3 size: 15 residues.